Listed here are 14 T cell receptor beta chains from one sample, sequenced in a study of blood T cells in healthy people across ages. A second PCR of about 7 to 12 cycles used a sample-barcoded 5' primer and a J-beta primer mix. Via MiXCR, TCRdb re-called the 5' RACE reads, giving one row per CDR3 protein. This sample has roughly 1,100,000 distinct CDR3 sequences; less than 25% occur once, and the top ten carry 0.65% to 0.75%. These data were also reused for a study on T cells of mothers and their children.

Source material: blood. The receptor source for this set is a girl aged 2-10 years in good health.

This clonotype has just a few counts. This chain joins TRBV9 and TRBJ2-3, with 14 positions matching TRBD2. Germline V gives CDR1 SGDLS, CDR2 YYNGEE. This CDR3 spans 18 amino acids. The V segment lost 1 base and the J segment 3 bases; nucleotides outside the gene matches: 7. The CDR3 spells CASSVTGTSGRLTDTQYF. The CDR3 DNA reads as TGTGCCAGCAGCGTAACAGGGACTAGCGGGAGATTAACAGATACGCAGTATTTT.

This clonotype appeared a few times. The V call is TRBV2, the J call TRBJ2-1; no clear D gene. The CDR3 runs 13 residues. V dropped 2 bases and J dropped 3 bases, with 5 bases sitting between them. Germline V gene sequence: CDR1 SNHLY, CDR2 FYNNEI. The CDR3 protein is CASSEQIYNEQFF. In DNA, the CDR3 is TGTGCCAGCAGTGAACAAATCTACAATGAGCAGTTCTTC.

The CDR3 bases are TGTGCCAGCCGGCCAGGAGGGGATTGGGGGACCCAGTACTTC. Encoded protein: CASRPGGDWGTQYF. The chain links TRBV7-2 to TRBJ2-5; possible D gene TRBD2, 6 bases. CDR3 size: 14 residues. CDR1 is SGHTA and CDR2 is FQGNSA in the germline V gene. V lost 8 bases and J 7 bases, leaving 20 bases between the germline ends.

This clonotype was seen more than once but under ten times. The chain carries TRBV7-9 and TRBJ2-1; 14 bases align to TRBD2. V lost 4 bases to trimming and J lost 5 bases; unmatched junction nucleotides: 1. This CDR3 is 15 amino acids long. Germline V gene data show CDR1 as SEHNR and CDR2 as FQNEAQ (reference sequence). The CDR3 protein is CASSWGLAGDNEQFF. The CDR3 DNA reads TGTGCCAGCAGCTGGGGACTAGCGGGAGACAATGAGCAGTTCTTC.

In its sample, this clonotype was seen many times. The chain links TRBV4-2 to TRBJ2-5; 10 positions agree with TRBD2. The CDR3 totals 16 residues. CDR1 is LGHNA and CDR2 is YNFKEQ in the germline V gene. Unmatched junction bases numbered 3, after V lost 0 bases and J lost 2 bases. The CDR3 nucleotides are TGTGCCAGCAGCCAAGAAGGAGCGGGGGGGCAAGAGACCCAGTACTTC. It encodes CASSQEGAGGQETQYF.

This clonotype was recorded a few times. Mismatch with germline at one junction end may stem from a read error. V is TRBV5-1 and J is TRBJ2-7, with D maybe TRBD1 (5 bases). Per the germline V gene, CDR1 is SGHRS and CDR2 is YFSETQ. The CDR3 runs to 14 residues. CDR3 DNA: TGCGCCAGCAGCTTGGCGCAGGGCTGGTACGAGCAGCACTTC. Translating it yields CASSLAQGWYEQHF.

This clonotype occurred a few times. V usage is TRBV2 and J usage is TRBJ2-2, with TRBD2 as a possible D gene (6 bases). Per germline, CDR1 SNHLY and CDR2 FYNNEI. V lost 2 bases and J lost 0, with 10 bases in between. The CDR3 runs to 16 residues. The CDR3 here is CASSERWGANTGELFF. The CDR3 DNA sequence: TGTGCCAGCAGTGAACGGTGGGGGGCGAACACCGGGGAGCTGTTTTTT. Looking up the rest from reference TRBV2 and TRBJ2-2 gives the full variable domain: EPEVTQTPSHQVTQMGQEVILRCVPISNHLYFYWYRQILGQKVEFLVSFYNNEISEKSEIFDDQFSVERPDGSNFTLKIRSTKLEDSAMYFCASSERWGANTGELFFGEGSRLTVL.

The rearrangement uses TRBV6-1 and TRBJ1-2, with a possible D match to TRBD1 (5 bases). The germline CDR1 and CDR2 sequences are MNHNS and SASEGT. This CDR3 comprises 13 residues. With 6 bases removed from V and 5 bases from J, the gap between germline ends came to 13 bases. For the CDR3, the DNA is TGTGCCAGCAGCGTCACAGGACCTTATGGCTACACCTTC. It yields the protein CASSVTGPYGYTF.

A few counts support this clonotype. The J gene is TRBJ2-7, the V gene TRBV7-2; possible D gene TRBD2, 6 bases. In germline, CDR1 is SGHTA, CDR2 FQGNSA. V was shortened by 3 bases and J by 5 bases, with 17 bases between the two germline ends. There are 15 residues in the CDR3. The CDR3: CASSLTSLGLNEQYF. The CDR3 nucleotides read TGTGCCAGCAGCTTGACTAGTTTGGGGTTAAACGAGCAGTACTTC.

This rearrangement joins TRBV14 to TRBJ2-6; 8 nucleotides agree with TRBD2. The CDR3 runs 17 residues. Trimming took 1 base from V and 4 from J; bases not matched to a gene: 6. Germline loops: CDR1 SGHDN, CDR2 FVKESK. CDR3 bases: TGTGCCAGCAGCCAAGGGTGGGGACTAGGAGGGGCCAACGTCCTGACTTTC. Translating it yields CASSQGWGLGGANVLTF. Supplemented by reference TRBV14 and TRBJ2-6, the full variable domain reads EAGVTQFPSHSVIEKGQTVTLRCDPISGHDNLYWYRRVMGKEIKFLLHFVKESKQDESGMPNNRFLAERTGGTYSTLKVQPAELEDSGVYFCASSQGWGLGGANVLTFGAGSRLTVL.

The rearrangement joins TRBV20-1 to TRBJ2-5, with a possible D match to TRBD2 (6 bases). Germline lookup yields CDR1 DFQATT and CDR2 SNEGSKA (reference sequence). V was clipped by 4 bases and J by 5 bases, with 11 bases between them. CDR3 length equals 12 residues. The CDR3 DNA sequence: TGCAGTGCTACCGGGAGTCGTGAGACCCAGTACTTC. It translates to CSATGSRETQYF.

This clonotype was seen a handful of times. The chain couples TRBV5-1 to TRBJ2-5; D uncertain. Germline V lookup: CDR1 SGHRS, CDR2 YFSETQ. The V end was cut by 6 bases, the J end by 4 bases, with 13 bases between. This CDR3 is 13 amino acids long. DNA of the CDR3: TGCGCCAGCAAGGAGAACGGTAGAGAGACCCAGTACTTC. It translates to CASKENGRETQYF.

This clonotype occurred a few times. An end of the junction does not agree with germline; a read error may underlie this. The genes are TRBV7-7 and TRBJ2-5, with 7 bases lining up with TRBD2. The J call may be incorrect, as the DNA end agrees better with TRBJ2-1. Per the germline V gene, CDR1 is SSHAT and CDR2 is FNYEAQ (reference sequence). This CDR3 comprises 13 residues. The CDR3, as DNA: TGTGCTAGCAGCTTAGGGAGGGAGGGTGAGCAGTTCTTC. This gives the protein CASSLGREGEQFF.

About this clonotype: The junction does not match germline at one end; this may be a read error. The chain joins TRBV3-1 to TRBJ2-3, with 9 bases that match TRBD2. Germline CDR1 reads LGHDT; CDR2 reads YNNKEL (reference sequence). The CDR3 totals 14 residues. CDR3 in DNA: TGTACCAGCAGCCGGGCTAGCGGGGAGGATACGCAGTATTTT. Translating gives CTSSRASGEDTQYF.